This entry lists 13 T cell receptor beta chains sequenced from one sample in a study of vaccination and CD4 T cells after COVID-19. The treatment denotes: roughly ten-day PBMC culture with coronavirus spike peptide pools or control peptides (ViraFEST assay). Their specific antigens are unknown. Sequencing of the DNA from cultured CD4+ T cells was carried out with the Oncomine TCR Beta short-read assay. Each CDR3 protein is one row after TCRdb ran MiXCR on the PCR reads. The sample consists of 20,000 to 25,000 distinct CDR3 sequences, under 80% of them appearing once. Sequencing used CD4+ T cells from blood, cultured in vitro, obtained before SARS-CoV-2 vaccination. The receptors derive from a human donor who received a COVID-19 vaccine.

This sequence joins TRBV6-1 and TRBJ2-3; 7 bases are shared with TRBD2. Losses at the gene ends were 6 bases for V and 2 bases for J; bases not matched to a gene: 2. This CDR3 contains 13 residues. Germline V gene data show CDR1 as MNHNS and CDR2 as SASEGT. The chain's CDR3 is CASSGGYTDTQYF. For the CDR3, the DNA is TGTGCCAGCAGCGGGGGGTACACAGATACGCAGTATTTT.

The J gene is TRBJ2-1, the V gene TRBV19; TRBD1 matches at 7 bases. Germline assignment: CDR1 LNHDA and CDR2 SQIVND (reference sequence). The CDR3 has 12 amino acids. Trimming took 5 bases from V and 7 from J; bases not matched to a gene: 2. The CDR3 nucleotides read TGTGCCAGTAGTGTGGACAGGAATGAGCAGTTCTTC. Encoded protein: CASSVDRNEQFF.

This clonotype was seen a handful of times. The chain employs TRBV24-1 and TRBJ2-3, with D possibly matching TRBD2 (6 bases). In germline, CDR1 is KGHDR, CDR2 SFDVKD. The V end was cut by 4 bases, the J end by 0 bases, with 13 bases between. This CDR3 spans 16 amino acids. The DNA for the CDR3 is TGTGCCACCAGTGACCGCGGGACGACTAGCACAGATACGCAGTATTTT. It encodes CATSDRGTTSTDTQYF.

This clonotype has more than one count but fewer than ten. The chain carries TRBV6-1 and TRBJ2-3; D gene uncertain. V gave up 4 bases and J gave up 4 bases, with 6 bases separating them. CDR1 and CDR2 (germline): MNHNS, SASEGT. The CDR3 contains 12 residues. The CDR3 bases are TGTGCCAGCAGTGGGGTTGCAGATACGCAGTATTTT. Translation: CASSGVADTQYF.

The chain has TRBV6-2 or TRBV6-3 and TRBJ2-3, with no clear D. The V gene's germline CDR1 is MNHEY and CDR2 SVGEGT. CDR3 length equals 15 residues. V lost 4 bases to trimming and J lost 1 base, with 12 bases between them. CDR3 nucleotide sequence: TGTGCCAGCAGTTCCCCCCGGGCCCGCACAGATACGCAGTATTTT. This sequence encodes CASSSPRARTDTQYF.

The chain is built from TRBV11-3 and TRBJ2-4; perhaps TRBD2 as D (7 bases). CDR1 and CDR2 (germline): SGHNT, YENEEA. Trimming pared 1 base from V and 3 bases from J, leaving 16 bases between. The CDR3 has 17 amino acids. The CDR3 reads CASSLAFGGARKNIQYF. The CDR3 bases are TGTGCCAGCAGCTTAGCATTTGGGGGGGCCCGCAAAAACATTCAGTACTTC. The whole variable domain, remainder taken from reference TRBV11-3 and TRBJ2-4, is EAGVVQSPRYKIIEKKQPVAFWCNPISGHNTLYWYLQNLGQGPELLIRYENEEAVDDSQLPKDRFSAERLKGVDSTLKIQPAELGDSAVYLCASSLAFGGARKNIQYFGAGTRLSVL.

Only a few counts were recorded for this clonotype. DNA of the CDR3: TGTGCCAGCCTGTCTGTTGGGACAGGGGGCCCTTTCTATGGCTACACCTTC. It encodes CASLSVGTGGPFYGYTF. This chain uses TRBV6-1 with TRBJ1-2; 12 nucleotides match TRBD1. Per the germline V gene, CDR1 is MNHNS and CDR2 is SASEGT. V shed 8 bases and J 4 bases; nucleotides not matched to a gene: 14. The length of the CDR3 is 17 residues.

V usage is TRBV6-1 and J usage is TRBJ1-3, with TRBD1 matching 9 bases. This CDR3 is built from 17 residues. The trim removed 8 bases at V and 0 bases at J, leaving 11 bases unmatched. Per germline, CDR1 MNHNS and CDR2 SASEGT. The DNA of the CDR3 is TGTGCCAGCGGGGACAGGGTCTTCCTAAGCTCTGGAAACACCATATATTTT. Residues: CASGDRVFLSSGNTIYF.

In this sample, this clonotype turned up a few times. This rearrangement joins TRBV20-1 to TRBJ1-2; D perhaps matches TRBD1 (5 bases). In germline, CDR1 is DFQATT, CDR2 SNEGSKA (reference sequence). Trimming stripped 4 bases from V and 7 bases from J, with 19 bases between. This CDR3 has 14 amino acids. CDR3 sequence (DNA): TGCAGTGCTACGGGAACGGGACGCCCTCGTGGCTACACCTTC. The encoded protein is CSATGTGRPRGYTF.

This chain connects TRBV20-1 to TRBJ2-7, with TRBD2 matching over 13 bases. This CDR3 is 16 amino acids long. V lost 3 bases and J lost 3; bases outside the gene matches: 8. Germline lookup yields CDR1 DFQATT and CDR2 SNEGSKA (reference sequence). The DNA for the CDR3 is TGCAGTGCTAGTAGGACTAGCGGGGGACCCTACTACGAGCAGTACTTC. Encoded protein: CSASRTSGGPYYEQYF.

This clonotype was seen only a few times. V gene TRBV24-1 combines with J gene TRBJ1-5; 7 bases are shared with TRBD1. J lost 3 bases, V lost 7 bases, and 5 bases had no gene match. The length of the CDR3 is 14 residues. Looked up from germline, CDR1 is KGHDR and CDR2 is SFDVKD. In DNA, the CDR3 is TGTGCCACCAGAGGGGAGGGGGCCAATCAGCCCCAGCATTTT. Its translation is CATRGEGANQPQHF.

The gene calls are TRBV20-1 and TRBJ2-3, with D possibly being TRBD1 (5 bases). Germline values: CDR1 DFQATT, CDR2 SNEGSKA (reference sequence). The V and J ends lost 8 bases and 3 bases respectively, with 15 bases between them. The CDR3 has 13 amino acids. CDR3 nucleotide sequence: TGCAGTTCGACAACCCAGGGAACAGATACGCAGTATTTT. It translates to CSSTTQGTDTQYF.

The chain joins TRBV10-2 to TRBJ2-1; TRBD2 matches 8 bases. V lost 3 bases and J lost 6; bases outside the gene matches: 4. This CDR3 region has 14 residues. Germline V gene sequence: CDR1 WSHSY, CDR2 SAAADI. CDR3 amino acids: CASSELAGINEQFF. The CDR3 DNA sequence: TGCGCCAGCAGTGAATTAGCGGGGATCAATGAGCAGTTCTTC.